This TCR beta chain was captured in a study of CD8+ T cells in alopecia areata. Looking at the study overall: Patients received oral tofacitinib, 5 to 10 mg twice daily, for moderate-to-severe alopecia areata. General observations from the study: Patients shared TCRs less clearly than mice did, possibly owing to HLA. Sequences from scalp samples also cover resident alphabeta T cells of normal skin.

Concerning this clone: Its matching antigen is unknown.

Sorting from PBMCs produced CD4+ and CD8+ T cells. Following RNA extraction, reverse transcription yielded cDNA that acted as the sequencing template. Produced via immunoSEQ multiplex PCR; TCRdb's table is partial and in-frame only. In the table there are about 69,000 clones, 55% to 65% of which are singletons. Trimming stripped 1 base from V and 5 bases from J, with 14 bases between. This CDR3 has 15 residues. CDR1 and CDR2 (germline): MNHNS, SASEGT. The starting material was CD8+ T cells sorted from blood, obtained at week 0. The V gene is TRBV6-1, the J gene TRBJ2-5; D is ambiguous. The source of this sequence is a human donor with alopecia areata. The CDR3 here is CASSEGTELRETQYF. CDR3 DNA sequence: TGTGCCAGCAGTGAAGGAACGGAACTACGGGAGACCCAGTACTTC.